This T cell receptor (beta chain) was sequenced for a study of graft-versus-host responses after intestinal transplantation. Looking at the study overall: Transplant types were multivisceral, liver-intestinal, or isolated intestinal.

Germline-derived CDR1 and CDR2 are ENHRY and SYGVKD. Trimming stripped 2 bases from V and 5 bases from J, with 6 bases between. This CDR3 has 13 residues. Sequencing used immunoSEQ multiplex PCR; TCRdb keeps in-frame clones, though not all of them. Of tens of thousands of clones in the sample, roughly 87% are singletons; the top ten hold under 4%. The V call is TRBV10-3, the J call TRBJ1-4, with unresolved D. This receptor was taken from a human patient who received an intestinal transplant, so some T cells may come from the graft donor. The specimen comprised PBMCs, sampled roughly 1,000 days after transplant. CDR3 sequence (DNA): TGTGCCATCAGTGAGGGGATCAATGAAAAACTGTTTTTT. Protein product: CAISEGINEKLFF.